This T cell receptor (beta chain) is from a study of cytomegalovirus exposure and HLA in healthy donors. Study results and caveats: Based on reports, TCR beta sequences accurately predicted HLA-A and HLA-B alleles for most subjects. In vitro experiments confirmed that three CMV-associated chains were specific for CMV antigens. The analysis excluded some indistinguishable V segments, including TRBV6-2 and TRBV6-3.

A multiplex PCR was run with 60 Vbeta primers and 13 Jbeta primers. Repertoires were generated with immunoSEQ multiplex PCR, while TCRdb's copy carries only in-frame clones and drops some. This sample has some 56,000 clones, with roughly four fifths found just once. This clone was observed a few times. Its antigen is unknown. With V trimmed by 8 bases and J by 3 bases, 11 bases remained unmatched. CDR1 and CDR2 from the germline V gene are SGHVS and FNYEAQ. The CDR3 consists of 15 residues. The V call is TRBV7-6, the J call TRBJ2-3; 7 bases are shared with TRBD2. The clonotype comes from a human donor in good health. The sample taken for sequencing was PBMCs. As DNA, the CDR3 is TGTGCCAGCCGCTCCGGGGCGGGAGAAACAGATACGCAGTATTTT. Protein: CASRSGAGETDTQYF.